This is a list of T cell receptor beta chains from one sample in a study of PD-L1 blockade in urothelial cancer. This table comes from immunoSEQ multiplex PCR, and its TCRdb copy is limited to in-frame clones, with some not included. The sample records over 35,000 clones, 90% to 95% being singletons. This material consisted of PBMCs, taken around atezolizumab (anti-PD-L1) treatment. These receptors all come from a woman aged 60-75 years with urothelial cancer. Both conserved end residues are part of each CDR3. Fields, in order: V gene, clone size, D gene, J gene, CDR3 protein, CDR3 DNA. D genes are given only for firm matches. Part of the rows lack a size; the others show once, few, many or a class for expanded clones.

TRBV5-6,NA,TRBD2,TRBJ2-7,CASSLGLAGAYEQYF,TGTGCCAGCAGCTTAGGACTAGCAGGAGCCTACGAGCAGTACTTC
TRBV5-1,NA,TRBD1,TRBJ2-2,CASSWTGANTGELFF,TGCGCCAGCAGCTGGACAGGGGCGAACACCGGGGAGCTGTTTTTT
TRBV30,NA,TRBD2,TRBJ2-1,CAWSEGGTSGRAYFF,TGTGCCTGGAGCGAGGGAGGGACTAGCGGGAGAGCGTATTTCTTC
TRBV10-3,NA,TRBD1,TRBJ2-1,CAITTGAYNEQFF,TGTGCCATCACAACAGGGGCCTACAATGAGCAGTTCTTC
TRBV7-6,NA,NA,TRBJ1-1,CASSLEPGEAFF,TGTGCCAGCAGCTTAGAGCCGGGAGAGGCTTTCTTT
TRBV28,NA,NA,TRBJ1-3,CASSLFKGVGNTIYF,TGTGCCAGCAGTTTATTCAAGGGAGTAGGAAACACCATATATTTT
TRBV5-6,NA,TRBD1,TRBJ2-7,CASSLVTGVSEEQYF,TGTGCCAGCAGCTTGGTGACAGGGGTCTCGGAGGAGCAGTACTTC
TRBV10-3,NA,TRBD1,TRBJ2-3,CATAQGERADTQYF,TGTGCCACCGCTCAGGGGGAACGGGCAGATACGCAGTATTTT
TRBV7-6,NA,NA,TRBJ1-4,CASSQESEGFGEKLFF,TGTGCCAGCAGCCAAGAGTCCGAGGGTTTTGGAGAAAAACTGTTTTTT
TRBV25-1,NA,TRBD1,TRBJ2-1,CASSGRQGEVYNEQFF,TGTGCCAGCAGTGGTCGACAGGGGGAAGTATACAATGAGCAGTTCTTC
TRBV10-3,NA,TRBD1,TRBJ2-3,CAISESRGRTDTQYF,TGTGCCATCAGTGAGTCGAGGGGGCGGACAGATACGCAGTATTTT
TRBV18,NA,TRBD2,TRBJ2-3,CASSPFLREVSTDTQYF,TGTGCCAGCTCACCTTTCTTGCGGGAGGTTTCGACAGATACGCAGTATTTT
TRBV28,once,TRBD1,TRBJ1-2,CASSPPHPTGVGYTF,TGTGCCAGCAGTCCCCCACACCCGACAGGGGTCGGCTACACCTTC
TRBV14,NA,TRBD2,TRBJ2-7,CASSQEQRGSVYEQYF,TGTGCCAGCAGCCAAGAACAACGCGGGAGTGTCTACGAGCAGTACTTC
TRBV30,NA,NA,TRBJ1-5,CAWSIAGPNQPQHF,TGTGCCTGGAGTATAGCGGGTCCCAATCAGCCCCAGCATTTT
TRBV5-1,medium-sized,NA,TRBJ2-3,CASSLLHRATDTQYF,TGCGCCAGCAGCTTACTTCATAGAGCCACAGATACGCAGTATTTT
TRBV30,NA,NA,TRBJ2-5,CAWSVVSPRGTQYF,TGTGCCTGGAGTGTGGTTAGCCCCAGGGGGACCCAGTACTTC
TRBV7-3,NA,TRBD1,TRBJ1-1,CASSIDRGTEAFF,TGTGCCAGCAGCATAGACAGGGGCACTGAAGCTTTCTTT
TRBV6-6,NA,TRBD1,TRBJ1-1,CASTELSRGWGTEAFF,TGTGCCAGCACCGAACTAAGCAGGGGGTGGGGCACTGAAGCTTTCTTT
TRBV27,NA,NA,TRBJ2-5,CASSTRALQETQYF,TGTGCCAGCAGTACCAGGGCCCTCCAAGAGACCCAGTACTTC
TRBV28,NA,NA,TRBJ1-1,CASSLTRGDTEAFF,TGTGCCAGCAGTTTAACACGGGGGGACACTGAAGCTTTCTTT
TRBV10-3,NA,NA,TRBJ1-2,CAISESGTGYTF,TGTGCCATCAGTGAGTCGGGCACCGGCTACACCTTC
TRBV7-9,once,NA,TRBJ2-3,CASSFGRTSTDTQYF,TGTGCCAGCAGCTTCGGGCGGACTAGCACAGATACGCAGTATTTT
TRBV7-6,NA,TRBD1,TRBJ1-2,CASSLETGSVYGYTF,TGTGCCAGCAGCTTAGAGACAGGGTCCGTCTATGGCTACACCTTC
TRBV6-5,NA,NA,TRBJ2-1,CASSHRDYNEQFF,TGTGCCAGCAGCCACCGGGATTACAATGAGCAGTTCTTC